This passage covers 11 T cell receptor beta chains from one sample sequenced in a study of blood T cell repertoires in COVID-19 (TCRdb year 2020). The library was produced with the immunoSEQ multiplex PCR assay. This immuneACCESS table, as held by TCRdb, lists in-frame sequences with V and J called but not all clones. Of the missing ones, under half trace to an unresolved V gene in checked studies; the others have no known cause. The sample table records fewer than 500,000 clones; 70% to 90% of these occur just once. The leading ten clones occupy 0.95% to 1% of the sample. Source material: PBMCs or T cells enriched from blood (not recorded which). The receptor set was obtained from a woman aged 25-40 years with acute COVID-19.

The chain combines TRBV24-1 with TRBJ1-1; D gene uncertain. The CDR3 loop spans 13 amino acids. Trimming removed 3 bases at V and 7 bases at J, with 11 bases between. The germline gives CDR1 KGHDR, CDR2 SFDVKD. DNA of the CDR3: TGTGCCACCAGTGATGCAAAATGGAGTGAAGCTTTCTTT. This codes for CATSDAKWSEAFF.

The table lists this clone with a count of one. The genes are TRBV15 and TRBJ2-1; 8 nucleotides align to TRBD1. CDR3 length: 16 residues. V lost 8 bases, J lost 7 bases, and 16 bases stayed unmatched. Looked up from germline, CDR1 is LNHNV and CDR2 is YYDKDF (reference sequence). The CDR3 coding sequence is TGTGCCACCCCCCGCGGACAGGGAGAAGGTAGAAATGAGCAGTTCTTC. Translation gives CATPRGQGEGRNEQFF.

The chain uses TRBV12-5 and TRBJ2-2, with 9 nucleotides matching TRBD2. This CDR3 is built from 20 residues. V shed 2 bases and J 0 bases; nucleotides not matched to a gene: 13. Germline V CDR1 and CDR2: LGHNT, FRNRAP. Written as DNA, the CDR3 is TGTGCTAGTGGTTTGTCACGGTACGTAGCGGGGGCCACGAACACCGGGGAGCTGTTTTTT. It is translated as CASGLSRYVAGATNTGELFF.

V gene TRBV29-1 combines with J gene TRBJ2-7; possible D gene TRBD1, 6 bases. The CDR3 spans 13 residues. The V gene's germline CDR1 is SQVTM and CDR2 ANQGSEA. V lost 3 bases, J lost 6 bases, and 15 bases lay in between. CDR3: CSVDWQGMGEQYF. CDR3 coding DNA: TGCAGCGTTGATTGGCAGGGGATGGGCGAGCAGTACTTC.

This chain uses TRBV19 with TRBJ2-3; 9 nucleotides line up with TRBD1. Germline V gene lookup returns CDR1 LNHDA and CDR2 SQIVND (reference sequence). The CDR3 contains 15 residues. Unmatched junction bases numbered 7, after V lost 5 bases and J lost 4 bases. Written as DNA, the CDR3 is TGTGCCAGTAGTCAGGGACAGGGACGGTCAGATACGCAGTATTTT. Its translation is CASSQGQGRSDTQYF. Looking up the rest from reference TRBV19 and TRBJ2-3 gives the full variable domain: DGGITQSPKYLFRKEGQNVTLSCEQNLNHDAMYWYRQDPGQGLRLIYYSQIVNDFQKGDIAEGYSVSREKKESFPLTVTSAQKNPTAFYLCASSQGQGRSDTQYFGPGTRLTVL.

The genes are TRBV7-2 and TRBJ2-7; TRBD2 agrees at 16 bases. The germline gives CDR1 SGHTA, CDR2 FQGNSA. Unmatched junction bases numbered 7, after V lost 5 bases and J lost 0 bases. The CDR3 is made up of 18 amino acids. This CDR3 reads CASSPPGLAGGISYEQYF. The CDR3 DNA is TGTGCCAGCAGCCCACCGGGACTAGCGGGGGGGATCTCCTACGAGCAGTACTTC.

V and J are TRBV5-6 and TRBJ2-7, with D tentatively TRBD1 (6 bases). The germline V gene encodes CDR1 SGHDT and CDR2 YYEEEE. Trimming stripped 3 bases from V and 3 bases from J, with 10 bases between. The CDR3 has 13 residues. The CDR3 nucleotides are TGTGCCAGCAGCTCCGGGACACACTACGAGCAGTACTTC. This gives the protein CASSSGTHYEQYF.

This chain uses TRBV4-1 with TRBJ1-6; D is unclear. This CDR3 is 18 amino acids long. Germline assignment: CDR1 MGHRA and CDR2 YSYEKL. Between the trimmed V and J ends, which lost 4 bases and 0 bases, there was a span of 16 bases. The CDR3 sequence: CASSLSMELSSYNSPLHF. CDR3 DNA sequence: TGCGCCAGCAGCCTCTCAATGGAGTTAAGCTCCTATAATTCACCCCTCCACTTT.

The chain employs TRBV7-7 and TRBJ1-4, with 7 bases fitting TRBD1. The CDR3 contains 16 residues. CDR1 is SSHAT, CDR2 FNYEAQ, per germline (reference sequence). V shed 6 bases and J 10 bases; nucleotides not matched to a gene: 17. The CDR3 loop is CASSPLAAGGSTKLFF. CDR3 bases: TGTGCCAGCAGTCCCCTGGCGGCAGGGGGATCGACAAAACTGTTTTTT.

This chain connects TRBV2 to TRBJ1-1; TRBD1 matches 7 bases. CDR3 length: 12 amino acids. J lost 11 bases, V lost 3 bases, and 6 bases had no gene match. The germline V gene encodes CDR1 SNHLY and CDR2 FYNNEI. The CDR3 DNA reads TGTGCCAGCAGTGATCGACAGGGAAACGCTTTCTTT. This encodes CASSDRQGNAFF.

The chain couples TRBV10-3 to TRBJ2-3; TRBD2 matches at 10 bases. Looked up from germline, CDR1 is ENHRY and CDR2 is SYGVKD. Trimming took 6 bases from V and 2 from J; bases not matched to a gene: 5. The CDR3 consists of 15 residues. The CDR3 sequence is CAIRAGLANTDTQYF. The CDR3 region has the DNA TGTGCCATCAGGGCGGGACTAGCGAACACAGATACGCAGTATTTT.